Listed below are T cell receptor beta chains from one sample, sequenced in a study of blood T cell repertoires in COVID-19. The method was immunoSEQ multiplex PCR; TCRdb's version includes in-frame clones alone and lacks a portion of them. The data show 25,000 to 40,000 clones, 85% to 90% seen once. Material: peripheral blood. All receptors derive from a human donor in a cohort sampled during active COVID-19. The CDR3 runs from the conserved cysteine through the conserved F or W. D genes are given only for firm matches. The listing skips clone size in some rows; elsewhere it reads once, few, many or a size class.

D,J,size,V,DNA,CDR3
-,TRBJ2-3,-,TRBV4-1,TGCGCCGTTTCAAGCACAGATACGCAGTATTTT,CAVSSTDTQYF
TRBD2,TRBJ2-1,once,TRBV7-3,TGTGCCAGCAGCTTGACTAGCGGGAGTTCAAATGAGCAGTTCTTC,CASSLTSGSSNEQFF
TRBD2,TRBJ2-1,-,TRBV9,TGTGCCAGCAGCGTTGTGGGGGGCGGCGGGAGGGCCAACAATGAGCAGTTCTTC,CASSVVGGGGRANNEQFF
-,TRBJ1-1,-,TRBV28,TGTGCCAGCAGTTTAGGGGGGGACACTGAAGCTTTCTTT,CASSLGGDTEAFF
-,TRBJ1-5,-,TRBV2,TGTGCCAGCCACTTAGGGGCAAGCAATCAGCCCCAGCATTTT,CASHLGASNQPQHF
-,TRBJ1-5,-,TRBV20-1,TGCAGTGCTAGTTTGGGAGCCAATCAGCCCCAGCATTTT,CSASLGANQPQHF
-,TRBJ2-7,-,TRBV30,TGTGCCTGGAATACAGGGCCCTACGAGCAGTACTTC,CAWNTGPYEQYF
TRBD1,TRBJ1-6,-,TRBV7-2,TGTGCCAGCAGCCCCCGGACAGGCACACCTAGGGCACCCCTCCACTTT,CASSPRTGTPRAPLHF
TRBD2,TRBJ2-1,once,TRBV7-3,TGTGCCAGCAGCTTGTTAGCGGGCCGCGATAATGAGCAGTTCTTC,CASSLLAGRDNEQFF
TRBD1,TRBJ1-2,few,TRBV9,TGTGCCAGCAGCGTAGGACAGGGGGGCTACACCTTC,CASSVGQGGYTF
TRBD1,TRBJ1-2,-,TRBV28,TGTGCCAGCAGTCCAGGGACAGCCCTCTATGGCTACACCTTC,CASSPGTALYGYTF
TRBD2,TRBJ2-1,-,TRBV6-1,TGTGCCAGCAGTGAATTAGCGGGCTCAACCTACAATGAGCAGTTCTTC,CASSELAGSTYNEQFF
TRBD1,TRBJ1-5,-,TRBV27,TGTGCCAGCGGATCAGGGGGAAGTCAGCCCCAGCATTTT,CASGSGGSQPQHF
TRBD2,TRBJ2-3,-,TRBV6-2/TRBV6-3,TGTGCCAGCAGTCAGGGACTAAGCACAGATACGCAGTATTTT,CASSQGLSTDTQYF
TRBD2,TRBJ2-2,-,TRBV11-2,TGTGCCAGCAGCATATTAGCGGGAGGGAACACCGGGGAGCTGTTTTTT,CASSILAGGNTGELFF
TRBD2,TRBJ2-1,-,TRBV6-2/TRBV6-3,TGTGCCAGCAGTGATCCGGGACTAGCCTATGAGCAGTTCTTC,CASSDPGLAYEQFF
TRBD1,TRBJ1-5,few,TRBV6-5,TGTGCCAGCAGACGGGACAGTCAACTGGAGCCCCAGCATTTT,CASRRDSQLEPQHF
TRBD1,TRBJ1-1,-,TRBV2,TGTGCCAGCAGTGTCCGACAGGGGGCTAGGGCCACTGAAGCTTTCTTT,CASSVRQGARATEAFF
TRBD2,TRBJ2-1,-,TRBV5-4,TGTGCCAGCAGCAGGGGACTAGCGGGAGCTGATGAGCAGTTCTTC,CASSRGLAGADEQFF
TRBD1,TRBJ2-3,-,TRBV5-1,TGCGCCAGCAGCTTGGGACAGGGGCCGGGCACAGATACGCAGTATTTT,CASSLGQGPGTDTQYF
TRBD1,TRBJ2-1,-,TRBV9,TGTGCCAGCAGCGGGACAGGGACCCACAATGAGCAGTTCTTC,CASSGTGTHNEQFF
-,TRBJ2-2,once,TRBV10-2,TGCGCCAGCAGCGAACACAGGAGATCGAACACCGGGGAGCTGTTTTTT,CASSEHRRSNTGELFF
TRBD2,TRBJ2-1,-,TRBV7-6,TGTGCCAGCAGCTTTCTAGCGGGAGCTTACAATGAGCAGTTCTTC,CASSFLAGAYNEQFF
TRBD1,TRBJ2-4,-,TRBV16,TGTGCCAGCAGCCCATGGGACAGCAAAAACATTCAGTACTTC,CASSPWDSKNIQYF
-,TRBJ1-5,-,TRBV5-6,TGTGCCAGCAGCTTTGGGGGCTATAGCAATCAGCCCCAGCATTTT,CASSFGGYSNQPQHF
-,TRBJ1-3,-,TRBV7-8,TGTGCCAGCAGCTTACAAGGGGACACCATATATTTT,CASSLQGDTIYF